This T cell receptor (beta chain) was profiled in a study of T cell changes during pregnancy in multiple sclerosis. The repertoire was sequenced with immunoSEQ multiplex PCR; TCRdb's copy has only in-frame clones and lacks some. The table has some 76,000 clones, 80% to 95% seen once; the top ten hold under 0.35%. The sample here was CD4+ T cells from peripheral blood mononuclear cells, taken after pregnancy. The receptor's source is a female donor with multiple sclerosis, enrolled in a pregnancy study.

The CDR3 region is CASSPAGTGRNYGYTF. As DNA, the CDR3 is TGTGCCAGCAGCCCCGCCGGGACAGGACGTAACTATGGCTACACCTTC. The chain is built from TRBV9 and TRBJ1-2; 8 bases are a match to TRBD1. Germline CDR1 is SGDLS and CDR2 is YYNGEE. The CDR3 extends over 16 amino acids. The J segment lost 1 base and the V segment lost 4 bases, leaving 9 bases of the junction unmatched. Combining the CDR3 with reference TRBV9 and TRBJ1-2 gives the whole variable domain DSGVTQTPKHLITATGQRVTLRCSPRSGDLSVYWYQQSLDQGLQFLIQYYNGEERAKGNILERFSAQQFPDLHSELNLSSLELGDSALYFCASSPAGTGRNYGYTFGSGTRLTVV.